The source of this T cell receptor (beta chain) is a study of T cells after yellow fever vaccination. Study information: Those fractions that held only low numbers of cells were prepared using the SMART-Seq v4 Ultra Low Input RNA kit.

TCRdb ran MiXCR on the 5' RACE reads and lists one entry per CDR3 protein. Among more than 80,000 distinct CDR3 sequences listed, less than 6% were seen once. Study-wide findings and caveats: The booster response re-showed most primary clones: 95% to 96% CD4, approximately 90% CD8. It was a small share of clonotypes that appeared in both CD4 and CD8 compartments.

Losses at the gene ends were 3 bases for V and 5 bases for J; bases not matched to a gene: 3. This CDR3 contains 14 residues. Germline V gene lookup returns CDR1 MDHEN and CDR2 SYDVKM. This clonotype was found a few times. The antigen is undetermined. This TCR derives from a man aged 18 to 29 who received the YFV17D yellow fever vaccine. This chain joins TRBV28 and TRBJ2-3; TRBD2 agrees at 9 bases. The sample was CD8+ T cells sorted from PBMCs, taken 10 days after the yellow fever booster vaccination. CDR3 nucleotide sequence: TGTGCCAGCAGTTTGAGGCGGGGGGGAGATACGCAGTATTTT. Protein sequence: CASSLRRGGDTQYF.